The table lists the clone carrying this TCR beta chain with many counts. The target antigen is unknown. Each patient went into thyroid surgery without having received any treatment. These data come from a study of metastatic and nonmetastatic thyroid tumors. Findings of the study overall: Patients with malignant thyroid tumors reportedly had significantly higher TCR beta diversity than those with benign nodules, in blood and tumor.

Germline CDR1 reads SGHVS; CDR2 reads FQNEAQ. CDR3 length equals 15 residues. Deletions cut 5 bases from V and 4 bases from J, with 17 bases between. TCRdb used MiXCR to call clones anew from the PCR reads. The sample comprises roughly 83,000 clones, under 15% of which are singletons, and 3% to 4.5% rests with the top ten. The clonotype was recovered from a female donor with papillary thyroid cancer or a benign thyroid nodule (not recorded which). Some clones in this sample may be carry-over from other donors' samples. The rearrangement uses TRBV7-8 and TRBJ1-1; D may be TRBD1 (5 bases). Material for sequencing was blood. CDR3 amino acids: CASSPRDGLFTEAFF. The CDR3 coding sequence is TGTGCCAGCAGCCCCAGGGACGGATTATTCACTGAAGCTTTCTTT.